The TCR beta chain under discussion was sequenced for a study of Ad26.COV2.S vaccination and SARS-CoV-2 variants. Whole-study results and caveats: Substantial breadth was reportedly displayed by spike-specific CD8+ and CD4+ T cell responses after vaccination.

The V gene's germline CDR1 is SGHDT and CDR2 YYEEEE. The CDR3 sequence is 14 residues long. V lost 1 base and J lost 2, with 9 bases in between. Treatment in this sample: over 15 received Ad26.COV2.S at low or high dose, single or two shots; about 5 received placebo; per-sample allocation not given. Material that was analyzed had been drawn on day 63 after the first vaccine or placebo injection. Concerning this clone itself: Its antigen is as yet unknown.

Measured with immunoSEQ multiplex PCR; TCRdb has only the in-frame clones, and not every one. The sample has fewer than 400,000 clones, 90% seen once. The V call is TRBV5-6, the J call TRBJ1-2, with D unclear. The source is a person aged 18 to 65 who received the Ad26.COV2.S COVID-19 vaccine or a placebo. The source was peripheral blood, collected in a trial of Ad26.COV2.S vaccine versus placebo. CDR3 nucleotides: TGTGCCAGCAGCTTGTCTGGGATCAACTATGGCTACACCTTC. This codes for CASSLSGINYGYTF.